Below, one T cell receptor beta chain is given with its context. The data were taken from a study of T cells in Graves' hyperthyroidism and ophthalmopathy. Patients were excluded because of uncontrolled infection, other autoimmune disease, pregnancy or lactation. Roughly 9.1 ml of fresh peripheral blood supplied the PBMCs. The CDR3 covers 14 residues. V shed 4 bases, J shed 3 bases, and the junction held 2 bases outside the gene matches. The germline V gene encodes CDR1 SGHDT and CDR2 YYEEEE. TCR beta CDR3 sequences were amplified from RNA transcripts. The TCR CDR3 first-round RT-PCR relied on the HTBI primer set. TCRdb re-analysed the multiplex PCR reads in MiXCR, keeping a single row per CDR3 protein. The data show a few hundred thousand distinct CDR3 sequences, 15% seen once.

This TCR was recovered from a woman in her twenties or thirties with Graves' hyperthyroidism. The rearrangement joins TRBV5-6 to TRBJ1-2; 11 nucleotides line up with TRBD1. Sequenced sample: blood. CDR3 DNA: TGTGCCAGCAGCACGGGACAGGGGGACTATGGCTACACCTTC. Its translation is CASSTGQGDYGYTF.